The clone carrying this T cell receptor beta chain was seen more than once but under ten times. Its antigen is undetermined. This record comes from a study of shared clonotypes between healthy human individuals. In the study overall: A couple of female and a few male donors aged 18 to 49 were enrolled.

V lost 1 base and J lost 6, with 10 bases in between. Per germline, CDR1 SGHVS and CDR2 FQNEAQ. The CDR3 extends over 13 amino acids. Study-level findings and limits: The study drew on few donors, limiting represented genetic and exposure-history diversity. Only blood was sampled, and tissue TCR repertoires likely differ from blood ones.

Across several immunoSEQ plates, the genomic DNA of each subset was split evenly. Here immunoSEQ multiplex PCR was the method, and the copy in TCRdb shows in-frame clones only, minus some. Seen here are millions of clones, approximately 94% observed once, and the top ten hold roughly 1.8%. Cells designated naive CD8 were CD45RO-negative and were positively selected for CCR7, with terminally differentiated effector memory CD45RA+ cells excluded. The receptor's source is a man aged 18 to 35 in good health. Some clones in this sample may be carry-over from other donors' samples. The chain recombines TRBV7-8 with TRBJ2-7; perhaps TRBD2 as D (7 bases). Sequences were obtained from naive CD8+ T cells from PBMCs. The CDR3 sequence is CASSLERGAEQYF. CDR3 in DNA: TGTGCCAGCAGCTTAGAACGGGGGGCCGAGCAGTACTTC.